Below are 14 T cell receptor beta chains sequenced from a single sample in a study of Ad26.COV2.S vaccination and SARS-CoV-2 variants. Libraries were prepared by immunoSEQ multiplex PCR; TCRdb keeps only in-frame clonotypes and omits some of them. The sample lists 300,000 to 350,000 clones, about 86% occurring once. Sample treatment: around 19 received Ad26.COV2.S at low or high dose, single or two shots; a few received placebo; per-sample allocation not given. Vaccine and placebo recipients were sampled on day 63 after the first injection. The sequencing used peripheral blood, collected in a trial of Ad26.COV2.S vaccine versus placebo. The origin of the receptors is a person aged 18 to 65 who received the Ad26.COV2.S COVID-19 vaccine or a placebo.

The V and J genes are TRBV30 and TRBJ2-1; TRBD2 agrees at 12 bases. The germline V gene encodes CDR1 GTSNPN and CDR2 SVGIG (reference sequence). V was pared by 3 bases and J by 15 bases, with 15 bases of the junction left unmatched. CDR3 length: 15 residues. The CDR3 DNA reads as TGTGCCTGGAGCAGAGCTAGCGGGGGGGCTCTGGAGTCGTTCTTC. Translation: CAWSRASGGALESFF.

The chain links TRBV6-5 to TRBJ2-1, with 7 bases that match TRBD2. The V gene's germline CDR1 is MNHEY and CDR2 SVGAGI. The CDR3 has 16 residues. V trimming: 0 bases; J trimming: 4 bases; junction bases outside the gene matches: 6. This CDR3 reads CASSYSRPSGYNEQFF. The CDR3 bases are TGTGCCAGCAGTTACTCGAGGCCTAGCGGATACAATGAGCAGTTCTTC.

This clone was recorded a few times. Here the CDR3 reads CATSRLGRDTEAFF. The CDR3 DNA sequence: TGTGCCACCAGCAGGTTAGGTCGGGACACTGAAGCTTTCTTT. The rearrangement uses TRBV15 and TRBJ1-1; no definite D call. CDR3 length equals 14 residues. The V gene lost 3 bases and the J gene lost 3 bases, with 11 bases spanning the gap. Germline CDR1 is LNHNV and CDR2 is YYDKDF (reference sequence).

The rearrangement uses TRBV5-1 and TRBJ2-3, with 8 bases identical to TRBD2. Germline assignment: CDR1 SGHRS and CDR2 YFSETQ. The CDR3 has 15 amino acids. Trimming took 3 bases from V and 1 from J; bases not matched to a gene: 4. The CDR3, as DNA: TGCGCCAGCAGCTACGGACTAGCACGCACAGATACGCAGTATTTT. This codes for CASSYGLARTDTQYF.

V gene TRBV3-1 (or the pseudogene TRBV3-2) combines with J gene TRBJ2-2; the match to TRBD1 covers 10 bases. Germline V gene data show CDR1 as LGHDT and CDR2 as YNNKEL (reference sequence). Unmatched junction bases numbered 7, after V lost 4 bases and J lost 5 bases. The CDR3 spans 16 residues. CDR3 bases: TGTGCCAGCAGCCCAGTGGGGACAGGGGAAACCGGGGAGCTGTTTTTT. As protein: CASSPVGTGETGELFF.

The chain joins TRBV6-5 to TRBJ2-2, with a possible D match to TRBD2 (6 bases). There are 15 residues in the CDR3. CDR1 MNHEY and CDR2 SVGAGI come from the germline V gene. Trimming removed 5 bases from V and 1 base from J, with 11 bases in between. The chain's CDR3 is CASSLSEGNTGELFF. The CDR3 DNA reads TGTGCCAGCAGTCTTTCGGAGGGGAACACCGGGGAGCTGTTTTTT.

The chain combines TRBV10-1 with TRBJ2-1, with D perhaps matching TRBD2 (7 bases). Germline V gene lookup returns CDR1 WNHNN and CDR2 SYGVQD (reference sequence). V was pared by 8 bases and J by 2 bases, with 16 bases between. This CDR3 spans 15 amino acids. CDR3 region: CASEGRGATYNEQFF. The CDR3 coding sequence is TGCGCCAGCGAGGGTCGGGGGGCCACCTACAATGAGCAGTTCTTC.

The chain links TRBV6-5 to TRBJ1-2; D ambiguous. The CDR3 totals 14 residues. V was pared by 2 bases and J by 2 bases, with 9 bases between. Germline assignment: CDR1 MNHEY and CDR2 SVGAGI. The CDR3 loop reads CASSYRSGNYGYTF. The CDR3 bases are TGTGCCAGCAGTTACCGAAGCGGAAACTATGGCTACACCTTC.

The CDR3 spells CASSQLRTGNTIYF. CDR3 in DNA: TGTGCCAGCAGCCAATTACGAACTGGAAACACCATATATTTT. The chain employs TRBV3-1 (or the pseudogene TRBV3-2) and TRBJ1-3; no definite D call. CDR3 length: 14 amino acids. V lost 2 bases, J lost 2 bases, and 7 bases lay in between. Germline CDR1 and CDR2: LGHDT and YNNKEL (reference sequence).

V is TRBV19 and J is TRBJ2-5; 11 bases are a match to TRBD2. Looked up from germline, CDR1 is LNHDA and CDR2 is SQIVND (reference sequence). This CDR3 comprises 15 residues. J gave up 4 bases and V 7 bases, and 8 bases lay outside the gene matches. The CDR3 protein is CASTASGGRIETQYF. CDR3 bases: TGTGCCAGTACGGCTAGCGGGGGGCGTATAGAGACCCAGTACTTC.

The rearrangement links TRBV16 to TRBJ2-3; 9 nucleotides line up with TRBD1. CDR1 and CDR2 from the germline V gene are KGHSY and FQNENV. Trimming at V came to 4 bases and at J to 10 bases, leaving 9 bases not matched to a gene. The CDR3 covers 14 residues. DNA of the CDR3: TGTGCCAGCAGCCCCTCAAAACAGGGGGCTTCGCAGTATTTT. This encodes CASSPSKQGASQYF.

The chain carries TRBV24-1 and TRBJ2-7, with a tentative D call TRBD1 (6 bases). V was clipped by 3 bases and J by 2 bases, with 19 bases between them. The CDR3 totals 17 residues. Germline CDR1 reads KGHDR; CDR2 reads SFDVKD. The CDR3 protein is CATSDPLSATGTYEQYF. Written as DNA, the CDR3 is TGTGCCACCAGTGATCCACTATCTGCGACAGGAACCTACGAGCAGTACTTC.

The chain uses TRBV4-3 and TRBJ2-2, with D perhaps TRBD1 or TRBD2 (5 bases each). Germline V gene data show CDR1 as LGHNA and CDR2 as YSLEER. V shed 0 bases and J shed 6 bases, with 23 bases lying between them. The CDR3 loop spans 19 amino acids. The CDR3: CASSQEYPSGRRSPGELFF. The CDR3 nucleotides are TGCGCCAGCAGCCAAGAATACCCATCGGGACGCCGGTCGCCCGGGGAGCTGTTTTTT.

This chain uses TRBV19 with TRBJ1-1; D unclear. This CDR3 spans 15 amino acids. Per the germline V gene, CDR1 is LNHDA and CDR2 is SQIVND (reference sequence). Between the trimmed V and J ends, which lost 4 bases and 11 bases, there was a span of 23 bases. In DNA form, the CDR3 reads TGTGCCAGTAGTACGGACCAATATCCGCCCAGGCAGGCTTTCTTT. Translated: CASSTDQYPPRQAFF.